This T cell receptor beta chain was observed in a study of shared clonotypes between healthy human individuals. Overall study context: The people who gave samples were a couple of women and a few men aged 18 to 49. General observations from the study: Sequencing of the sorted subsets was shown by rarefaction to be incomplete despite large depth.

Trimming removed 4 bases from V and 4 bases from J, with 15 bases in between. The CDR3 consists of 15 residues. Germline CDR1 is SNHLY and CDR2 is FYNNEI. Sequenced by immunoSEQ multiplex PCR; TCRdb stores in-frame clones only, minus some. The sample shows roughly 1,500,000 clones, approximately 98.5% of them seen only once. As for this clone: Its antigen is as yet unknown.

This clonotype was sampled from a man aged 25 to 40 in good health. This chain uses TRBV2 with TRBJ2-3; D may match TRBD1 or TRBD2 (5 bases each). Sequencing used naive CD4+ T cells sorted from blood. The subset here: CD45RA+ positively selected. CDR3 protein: CASSAVGLRADTQYF. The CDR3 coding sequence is TGTGCCAGCAGTGCGGTGGGGCTGAGGGCAGATACGCAGTATTTT.